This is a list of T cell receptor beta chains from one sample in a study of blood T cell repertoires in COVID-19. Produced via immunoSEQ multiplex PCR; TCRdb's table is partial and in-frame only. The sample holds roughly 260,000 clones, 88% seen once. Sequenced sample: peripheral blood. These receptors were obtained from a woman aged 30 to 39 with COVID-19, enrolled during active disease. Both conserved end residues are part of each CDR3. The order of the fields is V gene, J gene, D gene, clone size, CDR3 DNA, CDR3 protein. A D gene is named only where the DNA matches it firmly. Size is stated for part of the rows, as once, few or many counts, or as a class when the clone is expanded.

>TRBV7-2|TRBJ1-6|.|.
TGTGCCAGCAGCTTAGCCGATGCACCTTCAGCACCCCTCCACTTT
CASSLADAPSAPLHF
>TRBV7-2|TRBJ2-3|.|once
TGTGCCAGCAGCCCGGGTTGGGATACGCAGTATTTT
CASSPGWDTQYF
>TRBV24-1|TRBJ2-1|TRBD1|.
TGTGCCACCAGTGAGCCCCGGGACAGCCCCTACAATGAGCAGTTCTTC
CATSEPRDSPYNEQFF
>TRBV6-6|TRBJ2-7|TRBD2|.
TGTGCCAGCAGTCCCGGGACTAGCGGGAGGTTCTCCTACGAGCAGTACTTC
CASSPGTSGRFSYEQYF
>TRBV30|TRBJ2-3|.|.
TGTGCCTGGAGTGAAGGAGCGTACAGCACAGATACGCAGTATTTT
CAWSEGAYSTDTQYF
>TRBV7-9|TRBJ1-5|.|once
TGTGCCAGCAGCTTAGGGGGCCTGCCCCAGCATTTT
CASSLGGLPQHF
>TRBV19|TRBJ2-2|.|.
TGTGCCAGTAGTATTATCGGGGGTGGTACCGGGGAGCTGTTTTTT
CASSIIGGGTGELFF
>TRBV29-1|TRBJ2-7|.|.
TGCAGCGTTGTTCAGGGGATGAGGGAGCAGTACTTC
CSVVQGMREQYF
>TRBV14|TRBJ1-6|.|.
TGTGCCAGCAGCCCCTCAGGAGGGGCACGCTCACCCCTCCACTTT
CASSPSGGARSPLHF
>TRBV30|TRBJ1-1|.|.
TGTGCCATGGATAGGCAGGCCGAAGCTTTCTTT
CAMDRQAEAFF
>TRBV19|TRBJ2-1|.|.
TGTGCCAGTAAGACAGATTACTCCTACAATGAGCAGTTCTTC
CASKTDYSYNEQFF